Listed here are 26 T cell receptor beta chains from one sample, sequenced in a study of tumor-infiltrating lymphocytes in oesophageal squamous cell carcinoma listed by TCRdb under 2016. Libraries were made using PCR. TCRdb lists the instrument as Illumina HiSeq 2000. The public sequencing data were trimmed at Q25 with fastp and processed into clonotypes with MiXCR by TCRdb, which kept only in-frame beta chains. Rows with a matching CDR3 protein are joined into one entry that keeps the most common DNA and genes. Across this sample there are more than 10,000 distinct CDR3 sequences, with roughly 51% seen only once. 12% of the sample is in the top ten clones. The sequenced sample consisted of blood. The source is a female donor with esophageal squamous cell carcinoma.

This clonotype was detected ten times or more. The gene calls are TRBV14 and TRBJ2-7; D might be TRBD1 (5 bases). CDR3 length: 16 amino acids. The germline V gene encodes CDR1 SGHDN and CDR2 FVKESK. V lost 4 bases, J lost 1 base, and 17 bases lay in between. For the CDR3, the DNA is TGTGCCAGCAGCCCACCTAAGGAAGGGGATTCCTACGAGCAGTACTTC. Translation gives CASSPPKEGDSYEQYF.

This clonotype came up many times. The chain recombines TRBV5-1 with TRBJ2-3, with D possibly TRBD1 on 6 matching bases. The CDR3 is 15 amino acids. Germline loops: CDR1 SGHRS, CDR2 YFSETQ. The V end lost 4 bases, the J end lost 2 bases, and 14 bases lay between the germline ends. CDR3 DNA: TGCGCCAGCAGCAAACTACAGGGAGACACAGATACGCAGTATTTT. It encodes CASSKLQGDTDTQYF.

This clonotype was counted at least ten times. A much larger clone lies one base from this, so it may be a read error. This CDR3 is CATSAGTGGSNEQYF. In DNA form, the CDR3 reads TGTGCCACCAGTGCCGGGACAGGGGGCTCAAATGAGCAGTACTTC. The V gene is TRBV24-1, the J gene TRBJ2-7, with TRBD1 matching 12 bases. Unmatched junction bases numbered 8, after V lost 5 bases and J lost 7 bases. CDR1 is KGHDR and CDR2 is SFDVKD in the germline V gene. The CDR3 is 15 residues long.

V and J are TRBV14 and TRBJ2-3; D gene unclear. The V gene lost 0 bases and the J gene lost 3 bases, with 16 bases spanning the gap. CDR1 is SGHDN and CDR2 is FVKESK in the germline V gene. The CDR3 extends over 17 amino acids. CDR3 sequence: CASSQETFTRGTDTQYF. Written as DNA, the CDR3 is TGTGCCAGCAGCCAAGAGACATTCACGCGAGGTACAGATACGCAGTATTTT. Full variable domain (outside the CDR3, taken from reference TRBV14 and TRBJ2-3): EAGVTQFPSHSVIEKGQTVTLRCDPISGHDNLYWYRRVMGKEIKFLLHFVKESKQDESGMPNNRFLAERTGGTYSTLKVQPAELEDSGVYFCASSQETFTRGTDTQYFGPGTRLTVL.

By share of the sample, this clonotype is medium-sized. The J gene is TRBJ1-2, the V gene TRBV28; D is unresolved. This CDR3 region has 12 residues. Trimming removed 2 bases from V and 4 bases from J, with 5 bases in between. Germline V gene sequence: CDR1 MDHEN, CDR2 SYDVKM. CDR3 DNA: TGTGCCAGCAGTTTAGGTTTCTATGGCTACACCTTC. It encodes CASSLGFYGYTF.

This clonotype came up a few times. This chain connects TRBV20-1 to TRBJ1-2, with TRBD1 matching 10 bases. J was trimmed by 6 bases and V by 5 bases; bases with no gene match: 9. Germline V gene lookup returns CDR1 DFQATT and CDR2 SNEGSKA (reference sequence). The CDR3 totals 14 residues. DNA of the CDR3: TGCAGTGCTCAAGACAGGGGGCTTATGGATGGCTACACCTTC. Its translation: CSAQDRGLMDGYTF.

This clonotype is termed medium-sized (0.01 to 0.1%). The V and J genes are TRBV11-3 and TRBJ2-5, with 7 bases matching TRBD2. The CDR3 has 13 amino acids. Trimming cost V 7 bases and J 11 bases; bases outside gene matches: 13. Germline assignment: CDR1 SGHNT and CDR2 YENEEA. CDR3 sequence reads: CASNSGGMDEQYF. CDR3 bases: TGTGCCAGCAACTCGGGGGGAATGGATGAGCAGTACTTC.

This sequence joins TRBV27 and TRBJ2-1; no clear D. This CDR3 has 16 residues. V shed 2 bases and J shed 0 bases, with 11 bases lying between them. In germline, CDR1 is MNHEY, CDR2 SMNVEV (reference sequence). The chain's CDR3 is CASSLRASRSYNEQFF. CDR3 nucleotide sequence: TGTGCCAGCAGTTTACGGGCCTCGCGCTCCTACAATGAGCAGTTCTTC.

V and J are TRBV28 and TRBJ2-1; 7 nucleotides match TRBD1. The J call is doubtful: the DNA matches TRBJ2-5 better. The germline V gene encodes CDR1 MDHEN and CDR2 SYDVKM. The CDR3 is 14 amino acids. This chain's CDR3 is CASSAPGQSWAQYF. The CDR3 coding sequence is TGTGCCAGCAGTGCTCCGGGACAGAGTTGGGCCCAGTACTTC.

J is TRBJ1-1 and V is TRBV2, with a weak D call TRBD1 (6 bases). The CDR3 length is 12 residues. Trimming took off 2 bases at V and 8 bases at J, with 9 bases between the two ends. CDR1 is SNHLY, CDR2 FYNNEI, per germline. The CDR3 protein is CASSETGLEAFF. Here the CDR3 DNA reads TGTGCCAGCAGTGAAACAGGGCTGGAAGCTTTCTTT.

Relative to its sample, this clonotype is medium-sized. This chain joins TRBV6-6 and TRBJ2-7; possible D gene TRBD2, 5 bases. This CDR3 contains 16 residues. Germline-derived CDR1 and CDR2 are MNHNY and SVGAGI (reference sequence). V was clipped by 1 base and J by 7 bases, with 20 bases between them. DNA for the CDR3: TGTGCCAGCAGTTACTACCCCCCTCCGGGATCGCGGGAGCAGTACTTC. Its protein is CASSYYPPPGSREQYF.

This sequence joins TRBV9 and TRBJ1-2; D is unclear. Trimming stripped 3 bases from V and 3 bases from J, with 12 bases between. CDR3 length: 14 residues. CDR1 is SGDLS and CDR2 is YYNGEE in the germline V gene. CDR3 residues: CASSATAGDYGYTF. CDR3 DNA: TGTGCCAGCAGCGCCACGGCGGGAGACTATGGCTACACCTTC.

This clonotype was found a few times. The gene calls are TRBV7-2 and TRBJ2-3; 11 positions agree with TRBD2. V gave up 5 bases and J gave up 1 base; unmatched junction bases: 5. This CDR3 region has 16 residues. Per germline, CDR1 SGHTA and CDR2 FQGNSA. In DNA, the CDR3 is TGTGCCAGCAGCCTAAATAGCGGGAGGGGCACAGATACGCAGTATTTT. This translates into CASSLNSGRGTDTQYF.

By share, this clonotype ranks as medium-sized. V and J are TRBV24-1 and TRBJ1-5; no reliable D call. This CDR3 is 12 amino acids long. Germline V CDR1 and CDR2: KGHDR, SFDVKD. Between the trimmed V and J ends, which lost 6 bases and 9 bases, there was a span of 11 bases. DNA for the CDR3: TGTGCCACCAGTTTGACCTCGGGGCCCCAGCATTTT. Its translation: CATSLTSGPQHF.

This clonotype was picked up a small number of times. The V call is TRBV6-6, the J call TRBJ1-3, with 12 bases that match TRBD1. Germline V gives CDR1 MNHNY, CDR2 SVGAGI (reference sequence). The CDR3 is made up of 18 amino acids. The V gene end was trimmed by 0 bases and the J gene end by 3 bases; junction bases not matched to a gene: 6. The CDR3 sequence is CASSYSGTGGANGNTIYF. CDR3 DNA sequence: TGTGCCAGCAGTTACTCCGGGACAGGGGGCGCGAATGGAAACACCATATATTTT.

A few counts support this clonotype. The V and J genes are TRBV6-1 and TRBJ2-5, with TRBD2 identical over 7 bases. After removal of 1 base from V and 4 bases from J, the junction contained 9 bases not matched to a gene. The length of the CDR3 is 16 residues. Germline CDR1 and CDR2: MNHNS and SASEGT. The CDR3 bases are TGTGCCAGCAGTGAAGGGGCCCCGGGGGGTGGAGAGACCCAGTACTTC. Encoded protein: CASSEGAPGGGETQYF.

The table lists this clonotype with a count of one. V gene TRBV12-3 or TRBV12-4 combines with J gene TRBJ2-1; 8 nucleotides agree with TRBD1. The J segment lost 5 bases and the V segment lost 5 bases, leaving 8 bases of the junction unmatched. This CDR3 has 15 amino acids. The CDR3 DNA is TGTGCCAGCAGTCCGGACAGGGTGCTTCACAATGAGCAGTTCTTC. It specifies CASSPDRVLHNEQFF.

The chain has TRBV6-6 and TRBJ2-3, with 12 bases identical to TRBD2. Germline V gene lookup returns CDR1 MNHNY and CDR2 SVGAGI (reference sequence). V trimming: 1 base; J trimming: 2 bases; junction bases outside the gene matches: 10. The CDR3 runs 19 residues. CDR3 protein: CASSYLLTSGRVTTDTQYF. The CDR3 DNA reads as TGTGCCAGCAGTTACTTGCTGACTAGCGGGAGAGTAACCACAGATACGCAGTATTTT.

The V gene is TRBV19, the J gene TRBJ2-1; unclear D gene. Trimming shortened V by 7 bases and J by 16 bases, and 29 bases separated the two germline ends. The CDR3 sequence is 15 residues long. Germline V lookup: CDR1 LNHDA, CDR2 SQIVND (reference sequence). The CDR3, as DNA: TGTGCCAGTACCACGACCCGTAGAGCAAACACTGAAGCTTTCTTC. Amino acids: CASTTTRRANTEAFF.

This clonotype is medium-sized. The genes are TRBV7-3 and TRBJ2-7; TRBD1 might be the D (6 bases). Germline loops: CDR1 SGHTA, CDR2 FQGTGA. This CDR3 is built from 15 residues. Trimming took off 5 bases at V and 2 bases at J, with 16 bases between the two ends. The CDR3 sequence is CASSQGLGAPYEQYF. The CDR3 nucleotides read TGTGCCAGCAGCCAGGGGTTGGGGGCACCCTACGAGCAGTACTTC.

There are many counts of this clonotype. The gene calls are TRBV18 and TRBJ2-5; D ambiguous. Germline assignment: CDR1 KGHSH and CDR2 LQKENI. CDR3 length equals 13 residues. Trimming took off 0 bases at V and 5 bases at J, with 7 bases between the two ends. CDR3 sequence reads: CASSPPPMETQYF. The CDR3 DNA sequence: TGTGCCAGCTCACCACCTCCAATGGAGACCCAGTACTTC.

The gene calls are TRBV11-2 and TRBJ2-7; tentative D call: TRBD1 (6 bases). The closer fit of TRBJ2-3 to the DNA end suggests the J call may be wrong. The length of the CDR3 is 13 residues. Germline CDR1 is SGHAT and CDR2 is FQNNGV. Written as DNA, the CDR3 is TGTGCCAGCAGCACAGGGCCCACAGATACGCAGTATTTT. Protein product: CASSTGPTDTQYF.

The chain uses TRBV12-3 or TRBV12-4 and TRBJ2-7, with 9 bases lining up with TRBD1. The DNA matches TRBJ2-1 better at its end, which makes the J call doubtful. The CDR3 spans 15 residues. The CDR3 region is CASSSGQGVYNEQFF. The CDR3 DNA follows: TGTGCCAGCAGTTCGGGACAGGGCGTCTACAATGAGCAGTTCTTC.

CDR3 bases: TGTGCCAGCAGTTTTCAGGGCCCCTACGAGCAGTACTTC. Protein: CASSFQGPYEQYF. This rearrangement joins TRBV6-5 to TRBJ2-1; D may be TRBD1 (5 bases). The better agreement between TRBJ2-7 and the DNA end casts doubt on the J call. Germline assignment: CDR1 MNHEY and CDR2 SVGAGI. CDR3 size: 13 residues.

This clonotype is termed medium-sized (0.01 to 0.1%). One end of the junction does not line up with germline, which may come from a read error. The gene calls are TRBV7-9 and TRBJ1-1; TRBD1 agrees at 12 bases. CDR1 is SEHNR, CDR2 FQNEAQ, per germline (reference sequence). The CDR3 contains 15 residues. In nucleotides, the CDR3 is TGTGACAGCAGCTTAATGGGACAGGGGGCCAGTGAAGCTTTCTTT. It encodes CDSSLMGQGASEAFF.

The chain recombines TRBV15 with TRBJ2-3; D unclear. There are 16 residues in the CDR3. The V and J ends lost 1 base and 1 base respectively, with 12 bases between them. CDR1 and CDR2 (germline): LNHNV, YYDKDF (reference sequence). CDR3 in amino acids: CATSRGFGPGTDTQYF. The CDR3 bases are TGTGCCACCAGCAGAGGGTTTGGGCCTGGCACAGATACGCAGTATTTT.